Below are 25 T cell receptor beta chains sequenced from a single sample in a study of regulatory T cells in long-lasting Graves disease. Noted time point: newly diagnosed GD, antithyroid drugs for less than 3 months. With RNA extracted from PBMCs as input, the TCR library was made. CDR3 regions were amplified by Arm-PCR using iRepertoire HTBI primers to build TCR beta libraries. Each CDR3 protein gets one entry after TCRdb re-called the multiplex PCR reads with MiXCR. The sample records 350,000 to 500,000 distinct CDR3 sequences, about a sixth being singletons. This sample was also put to use in a study of T cells in Graves' hyperthyroidism and ophthalmopathy.

The material sequenced was peripheral blood mononuclear cells (PBMCs), taken at new diagnosis, from a patient treated with antithyroid drugs. These receptors were obtained from a woman aged 30 to 39 with Graves disease.

This clonotype has ten or more counts. The chain couples TRBV30 to TRBJ1-1; possibly TRBD1 for D (5 bases). Germline CDR1 reads GTSNPN; CDR2 reads SVGIG (reference sequence). Deletions cut 0 bases from V and 3 bases from J, with 14 bases between. The CDR3 has 15 amino acids. CDR3 residues: CAWSVRPGRDTEAFF. CDR3 DNA sequence: TGTGCCTGGAGTGTACGGCCAGGGCGTGACACTGAAGCTTTCTTT.

The rearrangement uses TRBV20-1 and TRBJ2-7; 9 nucleotides agree with TRBD2. This CDR3 has 14 amino acids. Germline V gene data show CDR1 as DFQATT and CDR2 as SNEGSKA (reference sequence). V lost 6 bases, J lost 3 bases, and 9 bases stayed unmatched. This CDR3 reads CSALRLAEIYEQYF. CDR3 DNA sequence: TGCAGTGCCCTAAGACTAGCGGAGATCTACGAGCAGTACTTC.

This clonotype has only a few counts. The V and J genes are TRBV7-2 and TRBJ2-7; D is perhaps TRBD2 (6 bases). Germline-derived CDR1 and CDR2 are SGHTA and FQGNSA. The germline V and J ends were trimmed by 2 bases and 2 bases, with 16 bases remaining between them. CDR3 length equals 16 residues. Here the CDR3 DNA reads TGTGCCAGCAGCTTATTGAGTGGGACTTACCCCTACGAGCAGTACTTC. It codes for CASSLLSGTYPYEQYF.

In this sample, this clonotype turned up many times. J is TRBJ2-7 and V is TRBV29-1; 7 nucleotides line up with TRBD1. CDR1 SQVTM and CDR2 ANQGSEA come from the germline V gene. The J segment lost 1 base and the V segment lost 7 bases, leaving 7 bases of the junction unmatched. The CDR3 is 13 amino acids. CDR3 region: CSATPGQSYEQYF. The CDR3 DNA reads TGCAGCGCCACTCCGGGACAGTCCTACGAGCAGTACTTC.

The sample holds many counts of this clonotype. V usage is TRBV28 and J usage is TRBJ1-5, with D possibly being TRBD1 (5 bases). The CDR3 covers 13 residues. The V and J ends lost 8 bases and 9 bases respectively, with 17 bases between them. Germline loops: CDR1 MDHEN, CDR2 SYDVKM. The CDR3 is CASGEGDLGPQHF. CDR3 bases: TGTGCCAGCGGAGAAGGGGATCTAGGGCCCCAGCATTTT. Full variable domain (outside the CDR3, taken from reference TRBV28 and TRBJ1-5): DVKVTQSSRYLVKRTGEKVFLECVQDMDHENMFWYRQDPGLGLRLIYFSYDVKMKEKGDIPEGYSVSREKKERFSLILESASTNQTSMYLCASGEGDLGPQHFGDGTRLSIL.

This clonotype was counted many times. This chain links TRBV13 with TRBJ2-7, with unresolved D. With 0 bases removed from V and 2 bases from J, the gap between germline ends came to 8 bases. Germline CDR1 reads PRHDT; CDR2 reads FYEKMQ (reference sequence). This CDR3 is built from 14 residues. The CDR3 nucleotides read TGTGCCAGCAGCTTAGGACAATCCGCCTACGAGCAGTACTTC. It translates to CASSLGQSAYEQYF.

This clonotype was detected only a few times. V gene TRBV20-1 combines with J gene TRBJ2-1; 15 bases line up with TRBD2. Germline-derived CDR1 and CDR2 are DFQATT and SNEGSKA (reference sequence). This CDR3 comprises 16 residues. Unmatched junction bases numbered 5, after V lost 0 bases and J lost 8 bases. The CDR3 protein is CSARDFGLAGGDEQFF. The CDR3 region has the DNA TGCAGTGCTAGAGATTTTGGACTAGCGGGAGGGGATGAGCAGTTCTTC.

This clonotype was seen many times. The chain links TRBV20-1 to TRBJ2-2; D is undetermined. The V end was cut by 2 bases, the J end by 0 bases, with 7 bases between. Germline loops: CDR1 DFQATT, CDR2 SNEGSKA (reference sequence). There are 14 residues in the CDR3. The CDR3 coding sequence is TGCAGTGCTAGAATCGAAGCGAACACCGGGGAGCTGTTTTTT. Its translation is CSARIEANTGELFF.

The chain links TRBV10-3 to TRBJ2-2; the match to TRBD2 covers 7 bases. The CDR3 is 17 residues long. Germline values: CDR1 ENHRY, CDR2 SYGVKD. J was trimmed by 3 bases and V by 4 bases; bases with no gene match: 11. The CDR3 DNA sequence: TGTGCCATCAGTGGGTCTACCGGGGGAGGGGACACCGGGGAGCTGTTTTTT. As protein: CAISGSTGGGDTGELFF.

A few counts support this clonotype. The gene calls are TRBV29-1 and TRBJ2-1, with D perhaps TRBD2 (6 bases). CDR1 and CDR2 from the germline V gene are SQVTM and ANQGSEA. V shed 7 bases and J shed 0 bases, with 13 bases lying between them. The CDR3 length is 14 residues. CDR3 residues: CSAGGGGSYNEQFF. CDR3 sequence (DNA): TGCAGCGCCGGGGGTGGCGGCTCCTACAATGAGCAGTTCTTC.

This clonotype was counted only a few times. J is TRBJ2-1 and V is TRBV7-9; TRBD2 agrees at 8 bases. The V gene end was trimmed by 8 bases and the J gene end by 0 bases; junction bases not matched to a gene: 9. The CDR3 is 16 amino acids. CDR1 is SEHNR, CDR2 FQNEAQ, per germline (reference sequence). The DNA of the CDR3 is TGTGCCAGCGCCGGGGTAGCGGGGATCTCCTACAATGAGCAGTTCTTC. Its translation is CASAGVAGISYNEQFF.

This clonotype was detected only a few times. The rearrangement joins TRBV4-1 to TRBJ2-3; unclear D gene. The germline V gene encodes CDR1 MGHRA and CDR2 YSYEKL. Trimming stripped 0 bases from V and 0 bases from J, with 10 bases between. The length of the CDR3 is 16 residues. The CDR3 reads CASSQDLTRSTDTQYF. DNA of the CDR3: TGCGCCAGCAGCCAAGATTTGACCAGGAGCACAGATACGCAGTATTTT.

This chain links TRBV5-6 with TRBJ1-1; D is unclear. The CDR3 extends over 14 amino acids. Germline V gene data show CDR1 as SGHDT and CDR2 as YYEEEE. V was trimmed by 4 bases and J by 0 bases, leaving 10 bases between them. CDR3 residues: CASSRKEMNTEAFF. CDR3 DNA: TGTGCCAGCAGCCGAAAGGAAATGAACACTGAAGCTTTCTTT.

This clonotype was counted many times. This chain joins TRBV27 and TRBJ1-5, with D tentatively TRBD1 (5 bases). Germline loops: CDR1 MNHEY, CDR2 SMNVEV (reference sequence). Trimming shortened V by 6 bases and J by 0 bases, and 12 bases separated the two germline ends. The CDR3 loop spans 15 amino acids. Here the CDR3 DNA reads TGTGCCAGCAGATTACAGGTGTATAGCAATCAGCCCCAGCATTTT. Translation gives CASRLQVYSNQPQHF.

At least ten counts were recorded for this clonotype. J is TRBJ1-2 and V is TRBV5-8; tentative D call: TRBD1 (6 bases). V was pared by 2 bases and J by 4 bases, with 9 bases between. Germline assignment: CDR1 SGHTS and CDR2 YDEGEE. CDR3 length equals 13 residues. CDR3 nucleotides: TGTGCCAGCAGCTTTGGGACAAGCTATGGCTACACCTTC. It is translated as CASSFGTSYGYTF.

CDR3 loop: CASSILPTGQETQYF. The CDR3 DNA reads as TGTGCCAGCAGCATACTACCGACAGGGCAAGAGACCCAGTACTTC. The V and J genes are TRBV5-5 and TRBJ2-5, with 7 bases that match TRBD1. The CDR3 covers 15 residues. Germline CDR1 SGHKS, CDR2 YYEKEE (reference sequence). J was trimmed by 2 bases and V by 4 bases; bases with no gene match: 8.

This clonotype has just a few counts. The chain couples TRBV27 to TRBJ2-1; 12 bases align to TRBD2. With 6 bases clipped from V and 9 bases from J, the junction kept 9 bases outside the gene matches. The CDR3 contains 15 residues. Germline CDR1 is MNHEY and CDR2 is SMNVEV (reference sequence). CDR3: CASSPRLAGVAEQFF. The CDR3 nucleotides read TGTGCCAGCAGCCCTAGACTAGCGGGAGTGGCTGAGCAGTTCTTC.

This clonotype was counted at least ten times. The CDR3 nucleotides read TGCAGCGTTGATGCCGTCCAGGGGGTAGAGGCAAATCAGCCCCAGCATTTT. The encoded protein is CSVDAVQGVEANQPQHF. The chain recombines TRBV29-1 with TRBJ1-5; 7 nucleotides line up with TRBD1. This CDR3 is 17 amino acids long. V was pared by 3 bases and J by 4 bases, with 15 bases of the junction left unmatched. Germline CDR1 is SQVTM and CDR2 is ANQGSEA. Drawing the rest from reference TRBV29-1 and TRBJ1-5, the complete variable domain is SAVISQKPSRDICQRGTSLTIQCQVDSQVTMMFWYRQQPGQSLTLIATANQGSEATYESGFVIDKFPISRPNLTFSTLTVSNMSPEDSSIYLCSVDAVQGVEANQPQHFGDGTRLSIL.

The genes are TRBV12-3 or TRBV12-4 and TRBJ1-1; D might be TRBD1 (6 bases). The V end was cut by 5 bases, the J end by 1 base, with 8 bases between. This CDR3 is built from 13 residues. The chain's CDR3 is CASSGQWNTEAFF. In DNA, the CDR3 is TGTGCCAGCAGTGGACAGTGGAACACTGAAGCTTTCTTT.

This clonotype came up many times. The gene calls are TRBV5-1 and TRBJ2-1, with D possibly TRBD1 on 6 matching bases. Trimming took off 0 bases at V and 6 bases at J, with 13 bases between the two ends. CDR1 and CDR2 (germline): SGHRS, YFSETQ. The CDR3 length is 15 residues. CDR3 amino acids: CASSLEAPGANEQFF. For the CDR3, the DNA is TGCGCCAGCAGCTTGGAGGCCCCAGGGGCCAATGAGCAGTTCTTC.

In its sample, this clonotype was seen a few times. This rearrangement joins TRBV5-4 to TRBJ2-7, with a tentative D call TRBD2 (6 bases). CDR1 SGHNT and CDR2 YYREEE come from the germline V gene (reference sequence). The V and J ends lost 3 bases and 3 bases respectively, with 16 bases between them. This CDR3 comprises 15 residues. In nucleotides, the CDR3 is TGTGCCAGCAGCTCGCCCTGGCGGGATGGCTACGAGCAGTACTTC. Its protein is CASSSPWRDGYEQYF.

This clonotype was counted at least ten times. The chain is built from TRBV20-1 and TRBJ2-1, with 11 bases identical to TRBD2. This CDR3 comprises 13 residues. The germline CDR1 and CDR2 sequences are DFQATT and SNEGSKA (reference sequence). V lost 6 bases and J lost 7; bases outside the gene matches: 5. CDR3 protein: CSALAGVMNEQFF. CDR3 DNA sequence: TGCAGTGCACTAGCGGGAGTGATGAATGAGCAGTTCTTC.

This clonotype has ten or more counts. The rearrangement uses TRBV11-2 and TRBJ2-5; TRBD2 is a possible D gene (5 bases). The CDR3 contains 12 residues. Per the germline V gene, CDR1 is SGHAT and CDR2 is FQNNGV. V lost 5 bases, J lost 5 bases, and 9 bases lay in between. In DNA, the CDR3 is TGTGCCAGCAGCCCAAGAGGGGAGACCCAGTACTTC. As protein: CASSPRGETQYF.

This clonotype was seen ten or more times. This chain joins TRBV20-1 and TRBJ2-1; TRBD2 matches at 11 bases. Germline V lookup: CDR1 DFQATT, CDR2 SNEGSKA (reference sequence). The J segment lost 0 bases and the V segment lost 1 base, leaving 8 bases of the junction unmatched. CDR3 length equals 18 residues. CDR3 loop: CSARVAGGRGASYNEQFF. CDR3 nucleotides: TGCAGTGCTAGAGTAGCGGGAGGGCGGGGGGCCTCCTACAATGAGCAGTTCTTC.

The table lists this clonotype with many counts. J is TRBJ1-5 and V is TRBV18; D is perhaps TRBD1 (6 bases). The V gene lost 6 bases and the J gene lost 8 bases, with 20 bases spanning the gap. Looked up from germline, CDR1 is KGHSH and CDR2 is LQKENI. The CDR3 length is 15 residues. As DNA, the CDR3 is TGTGCCAGCTCCCACGGACAGAGCAACCAAGAGCCCCAGCATTTT. Translating it yields CASSHGQSNQEPQHF.